This TCR beta chain originates from a study of neoadjuvant anti-PD-1 for oral cavity cancer. Across the study: Nivolumab at 3 mg/kg was mostly given biweekly, three to four doses, pre-surgery. Patients without progression got a fourth dose around day 43.

Most PBMC samples had approximately 470 ng input DNA in six replicates. Repertoires were generated with immunoSEQ multiplex PCR, while TCRdb's copy carries only in-frame clones and drops some. Of about 14,000 clones listed, over 55% were seen once; the top ten hold less than 3.5%. Germline V gene data show CDR1 as MRHNA and CDR2 as SNTAGT. Trimming took off 4 bases at V and 3 bases at J, with 10 bases between the two ends. This CDR3 is built from 13 residues. Concerning this clone: The antigen is unknown.

Study-level findings and limits: With three patients per group, TCR findings need larger cohorts.

This clonotype was obtained from a person aged 35 to 85 with oral cavity squamous cell carcinoma. Specimen: PBMCs, collected before nivolumab (anti-PD-1) treatment. The chain has TRBV6-4 and TRBJ2-7; D is ambiguous. The CDR3 sequence is CASSAQLNYEQYF. CDR3 coding DNA: TGTGCCAGCAGTGCACAGCTGAACTACGAGCAGTACTTC.